This entry describes one TCR beta chain. This entry belongs to a study of PD-L1 blockade in urothelial cancer. The data were produced by immunoSEQ multiplex PCR, yet TCRdb's version contains in-frame clones alone and is incomplete. Seen here are 100,000 to 150,000 clones, less than 85% observed once, and the top ten hold 3.2%. Indicated time point: pretreatment peripheral blood. This CDR3 is 16 amino acids long. The V gene's germline CDR1 is MDHEN and CDR2 SYDVKM. The trim removed 2 bases at V and 2 bases at J, leaving 5 bases unmatched. V and J are TRBV28 and TRBJ2-7, with 11 bases matching TRBD1. The material was PBMCs, obtained around atezolizumab (anti-PD-L1) treatment. This receptor was identified in a man aged 50-60 years with urothelial cancer. The CDR3, as DNA: TGTGCCAGCAGTTTACTAGCGGGACAGGGGGCCTACGAGCAGTACTTC. It specifies CASSLLAGQGAYEQYF.